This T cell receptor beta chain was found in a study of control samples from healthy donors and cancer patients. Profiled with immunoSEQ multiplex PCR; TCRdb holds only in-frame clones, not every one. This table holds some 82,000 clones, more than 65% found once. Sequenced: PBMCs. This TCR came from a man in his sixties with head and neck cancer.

The CDR3 protein is CASSPLLAVSYEQYF. The CDR3 DNA is TGTGCCAGCAGCCCTCTTCTAGCGGTCTCCTACGAGCAGTACTTC. The chain links TRBV6-4 to TRBJ2-7; 7 nucleotides line up with TRBD2. Looked up from germline, CDR1 is MRHNA and CDR2 is SNTAGT. The CDR3 runs to 15 residues. With 6 bases clipped from V and 0 bases from J, the junction kept 8 bases outside the gene matches.